This TCR beta chain was identified in a study of blood T cell repertoires in COVID-19 (TCRdb year 2020). As for the study more broadly: Collaborator samples came from the United States, Italy and Spain and covered acute and convalescent phases of COVID-19. The prospective study material was composed of cDNA or gDNA derived from T cells, B-cell-depleted T cells, or PBMCs. The dataset comprised deeply sampled blood TCRbeta repertoires from subjects exposed to, actively infected with, or recovered from COVID-19. A freely available public database, intended as a resource for researchers studying the immune response to SARS-CoV-2, is where the repertoires were released. Samples came from the ongoing ImmuneRACE study (first 160 participants) plus 1,254 subjects from 6 global collaborators. A de-identified subject ID, COVID-19 status, age in years and sex were almost always included in the sample metadata. HLA class I and class II types, where available, came from metadata supplied by the sample provider rather than from assay-based typing.

The collaborating institutions used their own protocols to collect whole blood in K2EDTA tubes. Collaborator samples were shipped for TCRbeta analysis as frozen whole blood, isolated PBMCs, or DNA extracted from either sample type. TCRbeta CDR3 regions were amplified from genomic DNA using the immunoSEQ Assay, a bias-controlled multiplex PCR. The authors' pipeline ran thus. The number of nucleated cells in each sample was estimated from the amplification of reference gene primers within the assay. To quantify the absolute abundance of each unique TCRbeta CDR3 rearrangement, sequence reads were collapsed and filtered. For each sample, productive Simpson clonality was calculated by taking the square root of Simpson's diversity index across productive rearrangements. The source is immuneACCESS, and TCRdb retained only in-frame sequences with V and J called. Part of the clones is not carried over; for the studies checked, unresolved V genes explain less than half of this, and the remainder is unexplained. V, J and clone size derive from that table, while D and trimming were established from the DNA sequence. This sample is represented by 200,000 to 300,000 clones; around 84% of them were singletons. Of the sample, around 4% is held by the ten largest clones.

What the work shows at the level of the full study, not this receptor alone: How much clinical and demographic metadata was included differed by source and by participant, and the metadata was provided uncurated.

In its sample, this clone was seen a few times. It lacks a known antigen. It has no much larger one-base neighbor in the sample; base qualities were not kept. CDR1 and CDR2 (LGHDT, YNNKEL) derive from the germline V gene (reference sequence). After removal of 2 bases from V and 7 bases from J, the junction retains 4 bases not matched to a gene. Measured from the cysteine to the phenylalanine, the CDR3 is 13 residues long. CDR3 DNA only is kept here, 39 bases in frame from base 1. The TCR originated in a man aged 55 to 70 with acute or convalescent COVID-19. The chain is assembled from TRBV3-1 (or the pseudogene TRBV3-2) and TRBJ1-1; 7 bases in the middle match TRBD1. Source material: peripheral blood. CDR3 sequence: CASSQLTGDEAFF. The sequenced DNA: TGTGCCAGCAGCCAACTTACAGGGGATGAAGCTTTCTTT.